Sequencing of this TCR beta chain was carried out in a study of control samples from healthy donors and cancer patients. CDR1 and CDR2 (germline): SGHVS, FNYEAQ. This CDR3 contains 16 residues. V gave up 4 bases and J gave up 2 bases, with 16 bases separating them. Data came from immunoSEQ multiplex PCR; TCRdb stores just in-frame clones and leaves some out. This table has about 140,000 clones, roughly 92% appearing once. The chain couples TRBV7-6 to TRBJ2-3; D call uncertain. The sequence was obtained from a man between 35 and 55 years old in good health. Sequenced sample: blood. The CDR3 region has the DNA TGTGCCAGCAGCTCCCGGACCGTGCAAATCACAGATACGCAGTATTTT. Protein: CASSSRTVQITDTQYF.